The 25 T cell receptor beta chains below come from one sample, sequenced in a study of blood T cell repertoires in COVID-19. The method was immunoSEQ multiplex PCR; TCRdb's version includes in-frame clones alone and lacks a portion of them. In the table there are some 280,000 clones, 70% to 90% of which are singletons. Sequenced: peripheral blood. The receptors originated from a woman in her 30s with active or convalescent COVID-19.

This clone was counted once. This chain joins TRBV4-3 and TRBJ2-2; D may be TRBD2 (6 bases). The CDR3 loop spans 14 amino acids. From germline, CDR1 is LGHNA and CDR2 YSLEER. V lost 6 bases and J 5 bases, leaving 13 bases between the germline ends. CDR3 loop: CASRMTRLTGELFF. The CDR3 nucleotides are TGCGCCAGCAGAATGACTAGGTTGACCGGGGAGCTGTTTTTT.

This clone was counted once. J is TRBJ1-6 and V is TRBV6-6, with TRBD1 as a possible D gene (6 bases). The CDR3 extends over 14 amino acids. V was shortened by 7 bases and J by 3 bases, with 10 bases between the two germline ends. Per germline, CDR1 MNHNY and CDR2 SVGAGI (reference sequence). The DNA of the CDR3 is TGTGCCAGCACGCGGACAGACTATAATTCACCCCTCCACTTT. This translates into CASTRTDYNSPLHF.

The gene calls are TRBV7-9 and TRBJ2-3, with TRBD2 as a possible D gene (6 bases). CDR3 length: 17 residues. Trimming cost V 1 base and J 2 bases, with 16 bases left between them. Germline V gene sequence: CDR1 SEHNR, CDR2 FQNEAQ (reference sequence). The CDR3 DNA is TGTGCCAGCAGCTTAGTGGGGAGGACCTATGTCACAGATACGCAGTATTTT. Amino acids: CASSLVGRTYVTDTQYF.

This sequence joins TRBV4-1 and TRBJ1-2; 7 positions match TRBD1. The CDR3 consists of 15 residues. The ends lost 3 bases at V and 2 bases at J; junction bases unmatched: 6. Germline CDR1 reads MGHRA; CDR2 reads YSYEKL. CDR3 sequence reads: CASSHAGTENYGYTF. CDR3 nucleotides: TGCGCCAGCAGCCACGCTGGGACAGAGAACTATGGCTACACCTTC.

The rearrangement links TRBV28 to TRBJ1-3, with D tentatively TRBD1 (5 bases). Trimming stripped 2 bases from V and 3 bases from J, with 11 bases between. In germline, CDR1 is MDHEN, CDR2 SYDVKM. The CDR3 is 15 residues long. The CDR3: CASSLRGRVGNTIYF. CDR3 in DNA: TGTGCCAGCAGTTTAAGGGGCAGGGTTGGAAACACCATATATTTT.

CDR3: CASSEGIQGAGSPLHF. The CDR3 DNA sequence: TGTGCCAGCAGTGAAGGGATACAGGGGGCCGGTTCACCCCTCCACTTT. This chain uses TRBV2 with TRBJ1-6; 9 bases fit TRBD1. Germline V gives CDR1 SNHLY, CDR2 FYNNEI. V dropped 1 base and J dropped 9; count of bases not matched to a gene: 7. This CDR3 comprises 16 residues.

The CDR3 region has the DNA TGTGCCAGCAGCAGCGAGACAGGGGGCCATTCACCCCTCCACTTT. Encoded protein: CASSSETGGHSPLHF. The V and J genes are TRBV9 and TRBJ1-6, with TRBD1 matching over 10 bases. Germline CDR1 is SGDLS and CDR2 is YYNGEE. The ends lost 4 bases at V and 8 bases at J; junction bases unmatched: 6. The CDR3 is made up of 15 amino acids. Full variable domain (remainder filled in from reference TRBV9 and TRBJ1-6): DSGVTQTPKHLITATGQRVTLRCSPRSGDLSVYWYQQSLDQGLQFLIQYYNGEERAKGNILERFSAQQFPDLHSELNLSSLELGDSALYFCASSSETGGHSPLHFGNGTRLTVT.

The chain joins TRBV2 to TRBJ1-2; possibly TRBD1 for D (6 bases). CDR1 is SNHLY and CDR2 is FYNNEI in the germline V gene. The CDR3 consists of 15 residues. Trimming took 7 bases from V and 2 from J, leaving 17 bases between them. The CDR3 here is CASNQAGTTNYGYTF. The CDR3 DNA sequence: TGTGCCAGCAATCAGGCTGGGACAACCAACTATGGCTACACCTTC.

The chain joins TRBV7-2 to TRBJ2-5; TRBD2 aligns across 10 bases. The V segment lost 3 bases and the J segment 2 bases; nucleotides outside the gene matches: 3. The CDR3 runs to 15 residues. Germline assignment: CDR1 SGHTA and CDR2 FQGNSA. This CDR3 is CASSFTSGAQETQYF. In DNA form, the CDR3 reads TGTGCCAGCAGCTTCACTAGCGGGGCTCAAGAGACCCAGTACTTC.

The chain recombines TRBV2 with TRBJ1-2, with unresolved D. This CDR3 region has 12 residues. Per the germline V gene, CDR1 is SNHLY and CDR2 is FYNNEI. The germline V and J ends were trimmed by 11 bases and 8 bases, with 18 bases remaining between them. The CDR3 loop is CAGGRWMEGYTF. The CDR3 DNA reads TGTGCCGGAGGGAGGTGGATGGAGGGCTACACCTTC.

This chain joins TRBV21-1 and TRBJ1-3; TRBD1 was called by the table and not checked on the DNA. TRBV21-1 counts as a pseudogene. The CDR3 runs to 15 residues. CDR3 sequence reads: CPRGDRGNSGNTIYF. The CDR3 DNA follows: TGCCCACGAGGGGACAGGGGGAACTCTGGAAACACCATATATTTT.

V is TRBV7-6 and J is TRBJ2-2; 7 nucleotides line up with TRBD1. The germline gives CDR1 SGHVS, CDR2 FNYEAQ. This CDR3 comprises 16 residues. With 0 bases clipped from V and 4 bases from J, the junction kept 5 bases outside the gene matches. The CDR3: CASSLAGTAATGELFF. The CDR3 DNA is TGTGCCAGCAGCTTAGCGGGGACAGCCGCCACCGGGGAGCTGTTTTTT.

V and J are TRBV27 and TRBJ2-7; TRBD2 is a possible D gene (6 bases). The CDR3 runs 14 residues. V lost 6 bases to trimming and J lost 5 bases, with 17 bases between them. Per germline, CDR1 MNHEY and CDR2 SMNVEV (reference sequence). The CDR3 spells CASRPLGGYDEQYF. CDR3 nucleotide sequence: TGTGCCAGCAGACCCCTCGGAGGGTACGACGAGCAGTACTTC.

This chain connects TRBV6-2 or TRBV6-3 to TRBJ2-7, with D unclear. CDR1 and CDR2 (germline): MNHEY, SVGEGT. Trimming stripped 6 bases from V and 7 bases from J, with 10 bases between. This CDR3 spans 11 amino acids. The CDR3 loop reads CASSPAAEQYF. The CDR3 DNA follows: TGTGCCAGCAGCCCAGCTGCAGAGCAGTACTTC.

The chain uses TRBV27 and TRBJ1-2; D not certain. The CDR3 contains 13 residues. V dropped 0 bases and J dropped 8 bases, with 10 bases sitting between them. Germline-derived CDR1 and CDR2 are MNHEY and SMNVEV (reference sequence). The DNA of the CDR3 is TGTGCCAGCAGTTTATCGCCGGGAGGGGGCTACACCTTC. As protein: CASSLSPGGGYTF.

V usage is TRBV4-1 and J usage is TRBJ2-3; D possibly corresponds to TRBD1 (6 bases). The CDR3 is 19 amino acids. Germline V gene sequence: CDR1 MGHRA, CDR2 YSYEKL. Trimming stripped 1 base from V and 0 bases from J, with 20 bases between. CDR3 residues: CASSQAFARDTISTDTQYF. The CDR3, as DNA: TGCGCCAGCAGCCAAGCGTTCGCCCGGGACACTATCAGCACAGATACGCAGTATTTT.

This clone appeared a single time. The chain couples TRBV10-3 to TRBJ2-5; D is perhaps TRBD1 (6 bases). The CDR3 loop spans 12 amino acids. The germline CDR1 and CDR2 sequences are ENHRY and SYGVKD. Trimming removed 10 bases at V and 0 bases at J, with 9 bases between. CDR3 DNA sequence: TGTGCCACACGGACAGACCAAGAGACCCAGTACTTC. Protein product: CATRTDQETQYF.

This chain links TRBV15 with TRBJ1-6; no clear D. Germline loops: CDR1 LNHNV, CDR2 YYDKDF (reference sequence). The germline V and J ends were trimmed by 5 bases and 8 bases, with 13 bases remaining between them. This CDR3 spans 14 amino acids. CDR3 residues: CATSLGPGDSPLHF. CDR3 sequence (DNA): TGTGCCACCAGCCTTGGACCCGGGGATTCACCCCTCCACTTT.

This clone has only a few counts. This rearrangement joins TRBV4-2 to TRBJ2-3; 12 bases fit TRBD2. The V gene's germline CDR1 is LGHNA and CDR2 YNFKEQ. The V and J ends lost 4 bases and 5 bases, in that order; junction bases with no gene match: 4. The CDR3 runs to 15 residues. The CDR3 reads CASSPSTSGGDTQYF. The CDR3 DNA follows: TGTGCCAGCAGCCCCTCGACTAGCGGGGGAGATACGCAGTATTTT.

The chain couples TRBV10-3 to TRBJ1-1; perhaps TRBD1 as D (6 bases). The CDR3 spans 13 residues. Germline CDR1 ENHRY, CDR2 SYGVKD. The germline V and J ends were trimmed by 7 bases and 1 base, with 10 bases remaining between them. The CDR3 loop is CAITNRENTEAFF. CDR3 bases: TGTGCCATCACCAACAGGGAGAACACTGAAGCTTTCTTT.

J is TRBJ1-5 and V is TRBV18, with 7 nucleotides matching TRBD1. The germline gives CDR1 KGHSH, CDR2 LQKENI. The CDR3 length is 14 residues. V lost 3 bases and J lost 9; bases outside the gene matches: 8. The CDR3 DNA reads TGTGCCAGCTCACCGGGACAGAACCTTGGGCCCCAGCATTTT. Translation: CASSPGQNLGPQHF.

The genes are TRBV15 and TRBJ2-5, with TRBD1 identical over 7 bases. With V trimmed by 9 bases and J by 2 bases, 9 bases remained unmatched. The germline V gene has CDR1 LNHNV and CDR2 YYDKDF (reference sequence). This CDR3 has 14 amino acids. CDR3 protein: CATQRPGQQETQYF. For the CDR3, the DNA is TGTGCCACTCAGAGACCGGGACAGCAAGAGACCCAGTACTTC. Supplemented by reference TRBV15 and TRBJ2-5, the full variable domain reads DAMVIQNPRYQVTQFGKPVTLSCSQTLNHNVMYWYQQKSSQAPKLLFHYYDKDFNNEADTPDNFQSRRPNTSFCFLDIRSPGLGDTAMYLCATQRPGQQETQYFGPGTRLLVL.

The chain links TRBV5-1 to TRBJ1-1, with TRBD1 matching 7 bases. The CDR3 runs 13 residues. The V gene's germline CDR1 is SGHRS and CDR2 YFSETQ. J lost 4 bases, V lost 5 bases, and 5 bases had no gene match. The CDR3 here is CASRPTGSTEAFF. The DNA for the CDR3 is TGCGCCAGCAGACCGACAGGGAGCACTGAAGCTTTCTTT.

This chain uses TRBV5-6 with TRBJ2-7; no reliable D call. The V and J ends lost 0 bases and 5 bases respectively, with 6 bases between them. Germline V gene data show CDR1 as SGHDT and CDR2 as YYEEEE. The CDR3 is 12 residues long. The CDR3 sequence is CASSLGGDEQYF. CDR3 in DNA: TGTGCCAGCAGCTTGGGAGGCGACGAGCAGTACTTC.

The chain employs TRBV1 and TRBJ2-7; no DNA check was done on the table's D call, TRBD1. TRBV1 is deemed a pseudogene. This CDR3 has 15 residues. In DNA, the CDR3 is TGCACCAGCAGCCAAGAACAGGGAACTTGCTACGAGCAGTACTTC. Encoded protein: CTSSQEQGTCYEQYF.